This is a list of T cell receptor beta chains from one sample in a study of blood T cell repertoires in COVID-19. Clones were read by immunoSEQ multiplex PCR, and TCRdb kept only the in-frame ones, dropping some. The sample has a few hundred thousand clones, about 86% seen once. Sequencing input: PBMCs or T cells enriched from blood (not recorded which). The receptors here all came from a young woman who had been exposed to COVID-19. The CDR3 runs from the conserved cysteine through the conserved F or W. D genes are given only for firm matches. A clone size is listed for some rows: how often the clone was seen (once, few, many), or a class if it is expanded.

V: TRBV25-1
J: TRBJ2-2
size: NA
D: TRBD1
CDR3: CASTLGTGWTGELFF
DNA: TGTGCCAGCACCCTAGGGACAGGTTGGACCGGGGAGCTGTTTTTT

V: TRBV5-6
J: TRBJ2-5
size: once
D: NA
CDR3: CASSFGRAGGDTQYF
DNA: TGTGCCAGCAGCTTTGGCAGGGCCGGGGGAGATACCCAGTACTTC

V: TRBV9
J: TRBJ1-4
size: NA
D: NA
CDR3: CASSATLSTSTNEKLFF
DNA: TGTGCCAGCAGCGCTACTTTGTCCACCTCAACTAATGAAAAACTGTTTTTT

V: TRBV6-5
J: TRBJ1-1
size: few
D: NA
CDR3: CASLRGGLDTEAFF
DNA: TGTGCCAGCCTCCGGGGAGGCCTCGACACTGAAGCTTTCTTT

V: TRBV5-1
J: TRBJ1-1
size: NA
D: NA
CDR3: CASSLVAVGSTEAFF
DNA: TGCGCCAGCAGCTTGGTCGCGGTTGGTAGCACTGAAGCTTTCTTT

V: TRBV5-1
J: TRBJ1-1
size: NA
D: TRBD1
CDR3: CASSLRTGLNTEAFF
DNA: TGCGCCAGCAGCTTGCGGACAGGGTTAAACACTGAAGCTTTCTTT

V: TRBV6-5
J: TRBJ1-6
size: NA
D: NA
CDR3: CAISSPGRGNSPLHF
DNA: TGTGCCATCAGCTCCCCGGGGAGGGGGAATTCACCCCTCCACTTT

V: TRBV3-1/TRBV3-2
J: TRBJ2-3
size: NA
D: TRBD2
CDR3: CASSPPLGRGGTDTQYF
DNA: TGTGCCAGCAGCCCCCCCCTAGGGCGGGGGGGCACAGATACGCAGTATTTT

V: TRBV29-1
J: TRBJ2-1
size: NA
D: TRBD2
CDR3: CSATGLAGYNEQFF
DNA: TGCAGCGCTACCGGACTAGCCGGGTACAATGAGCAGTTCTTC

V: TRBV10-3
J: TRBJ2-7
size: NA
D: NA
CDR3: CAISDGLAGRSYEQYF
DNA: TGTGCCATCAGTGATGGGTTGGCGGGACGGTCCTACGAGCAGTACTTC

V: TRBV19
J: TRBJ1-1
size: NA
D: TRBD1
CDR3: CASSKGGLNTEAFF
DNA: TGTGCCAGTAGTAAAGGGGGCCTTAACACTGAAGCTTTCTTT

V: TRBV5-1
J: TRBJ2-6
size: NA
D: NA
CDR3: CASSSQRVSGANVLTF
DNA: TGCGCCAGCAGCTCCCAACGGGTCTCTGGGGCCAACGTCCTGACTTTC

V: TRBV24-1
J: TRBJ1-6
size: NA
D: NA
CDR3: CATSDLLGHLHF
DNA: TGTGCCACCAGTGATTTGTTGGGGCACCTCCACTTT

V: TRBV18
J: TRBJ2-7
size: NA
D: NA
CDR3: CASSPDQGSEQYF
DNA: TGTGCCAGCTCACCGGATCAAGGGAGCGAGCAGTACTTC

V: TRBV9
J: TRBJ1-1
size: NA
D: NA
CDR3: CASSVEQNTEAFF
DNA: TGTGCCAGCAGCGTAGAACAGAACACTGAAGCTTTCTTT

V: TRBV4-2
J: TRBJ1-2
size: few
D: TRBD1
CDR3: CASSRQGDRELYGYTF
DNA: TGTGCCAGCAGCCGCCAGGGGGACAGGGAACTCTATGGCTACACCTTC

V: TRBV5-5
J: TRBJ1-2
size: NA
D: NA
CDR3: CASSSQSSGYGYTF
DNA: TGTGCCAGCAGCTCTCAGTCGTCGGGCTATGGCTACACCTTC

V: TRBV5-1
J: TRBJ2-7
size: once
D: TRBD1
CDR3: CASSLVGTGARYEQYF
DNA: TGCGCCAGCAGCTTGGTGGGGACAGGGGCGCGCTACGAGCAGTACTTC

V: TRBV27
J: TRBJ2-7
size: NA
D: TRBD2
CDR3: CASSQTSGGFNEQYF
DNA: TGTGCCAGCAGCCAGACTAGCGGGGGTTTCAACGAGCAGTACTTC

V: TRBV19
J: TRBJ1-2
size: NA
D: TRBD1
CDR3: CASSLQGTDYGYTF
DNA: TGTGCCAGTAGTCTCCAAGGGACAGACTATGGCTACACCTTC

V: TRBV19
J: TRBJ2-1
size: NA
D: NA
CDR3: CASSIAGGRYNEQFF
DNA: TGTGCCAGTAGTATTGCAGGAGGTCGCTACAATGAGCAGTTCTTC

V: TRBV12-3/TRBV12-4
J: TRBJ1-4
size: NA
D: TRBD1
CDR3: CASSGTANEKLFF
DNA: TGTGCCAGCAGCGGGACAGCAAATGAAAAACTGTTTTTT

V: TRBV7-4
J: TRBJ2-3
size: NA
D: NA
CDR3: CASSPDGGSSTDTQYF
DNA: TGTGCCAGCAGCCCCGACGGGGGAAGTAGCACAGATACGCAGTATTTT

V: TRBV6-5
J: TRBJ2-7
size: NA
D: TRBD2
CDR3: CASRGLAETYEQYF
DNA: TGTGCCAGCAGAGGACTAGCGGAGACCTACGAGCAGTACTTC